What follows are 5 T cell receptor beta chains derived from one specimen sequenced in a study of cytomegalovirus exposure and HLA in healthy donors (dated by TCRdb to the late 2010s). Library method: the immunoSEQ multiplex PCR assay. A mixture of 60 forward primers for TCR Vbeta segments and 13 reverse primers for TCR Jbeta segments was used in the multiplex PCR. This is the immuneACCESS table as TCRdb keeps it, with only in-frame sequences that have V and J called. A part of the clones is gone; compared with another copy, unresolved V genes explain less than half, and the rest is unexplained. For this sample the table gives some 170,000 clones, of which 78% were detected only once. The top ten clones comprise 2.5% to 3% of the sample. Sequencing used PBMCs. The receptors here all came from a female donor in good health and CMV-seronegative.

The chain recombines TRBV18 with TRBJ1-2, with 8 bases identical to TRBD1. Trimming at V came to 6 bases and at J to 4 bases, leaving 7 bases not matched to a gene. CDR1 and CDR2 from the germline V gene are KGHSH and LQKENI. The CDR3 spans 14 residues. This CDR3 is CASSPMGQVYGYTF. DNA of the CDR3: TGTGCCAGCTCCCCAATGGGACAGGTCTATGGCTACACCTTC.

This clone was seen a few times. The CDR3 DNA reads as TGTGCCAGCAGCTTCGACCCGCGGAACGAGCAGTACTTC. Translating gives CASSFDPRNEQYF. The gene calls are TRBV5-6 and TRBJ2-7; no firm D call. V was clipped by 2 bases and J by 5 bases, with 11 bases between them. The CDR3 consists of 13 residues. The germline V gene has CDR1 SGHDT and CDR2 YYEEEE.

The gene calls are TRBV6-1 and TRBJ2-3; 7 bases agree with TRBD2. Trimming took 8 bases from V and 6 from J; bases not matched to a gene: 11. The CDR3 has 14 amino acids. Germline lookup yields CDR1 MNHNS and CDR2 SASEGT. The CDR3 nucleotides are TGTGCCAGCGATTTGGGGGGGGGTTCGGATACGCAGTATTTT. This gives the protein CASDLGGGSDTQYF.

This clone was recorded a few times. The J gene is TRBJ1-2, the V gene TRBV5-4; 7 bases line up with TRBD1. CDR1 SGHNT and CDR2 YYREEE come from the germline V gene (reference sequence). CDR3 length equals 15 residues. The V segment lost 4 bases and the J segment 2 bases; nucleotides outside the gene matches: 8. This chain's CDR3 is CASSPQTGPNYGYTF. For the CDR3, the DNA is TGTGCCAGCAGCCCCCAGACAGGGCCGAACTATGGCTACACCTTC.

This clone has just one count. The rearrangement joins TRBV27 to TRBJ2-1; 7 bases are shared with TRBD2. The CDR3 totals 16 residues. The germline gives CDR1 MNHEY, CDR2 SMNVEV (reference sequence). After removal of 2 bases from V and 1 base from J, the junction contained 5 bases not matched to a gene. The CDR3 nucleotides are TGTGCCAGCAGTTTAATCGGCGGGAGTTCCTACAATGAGCAGTTCTTC. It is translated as CASSLIGGSSYNEQFF.